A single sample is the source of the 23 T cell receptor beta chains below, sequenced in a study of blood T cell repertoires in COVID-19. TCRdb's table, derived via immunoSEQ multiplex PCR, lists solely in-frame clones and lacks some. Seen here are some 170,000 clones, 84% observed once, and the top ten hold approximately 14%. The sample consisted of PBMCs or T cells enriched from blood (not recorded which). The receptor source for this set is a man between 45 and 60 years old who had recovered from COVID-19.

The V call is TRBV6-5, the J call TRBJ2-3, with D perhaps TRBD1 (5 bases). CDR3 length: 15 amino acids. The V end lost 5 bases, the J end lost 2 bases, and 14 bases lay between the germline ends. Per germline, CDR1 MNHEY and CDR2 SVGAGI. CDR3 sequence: CASSRQSPSTDTQYF. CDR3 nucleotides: TGTGCCAGCAGTCGACAGTCACCTTCCACAGATACGCAGTATTTT.

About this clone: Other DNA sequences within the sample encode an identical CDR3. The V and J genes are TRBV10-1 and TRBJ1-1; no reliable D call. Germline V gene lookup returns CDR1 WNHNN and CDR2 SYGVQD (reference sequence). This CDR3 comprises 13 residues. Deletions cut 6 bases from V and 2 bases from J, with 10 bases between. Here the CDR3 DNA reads TGCGCCAGCAGACCGACTTTAAACACTGAAGCTTTCTTT. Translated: CASRPTLNTEAFF.

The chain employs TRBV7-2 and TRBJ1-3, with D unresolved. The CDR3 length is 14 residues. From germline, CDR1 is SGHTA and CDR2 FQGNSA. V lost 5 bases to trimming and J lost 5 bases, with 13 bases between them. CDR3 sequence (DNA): TGTGCCAGCAGCGCCGCGGGGTCTAGAAACACCATATATTTT. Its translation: CASSAAGSRNTIYF.

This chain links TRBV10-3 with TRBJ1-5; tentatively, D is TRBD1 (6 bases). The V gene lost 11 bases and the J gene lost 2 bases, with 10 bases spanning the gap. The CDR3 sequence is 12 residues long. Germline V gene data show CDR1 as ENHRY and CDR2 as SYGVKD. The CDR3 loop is CAVRTGNQPQHF. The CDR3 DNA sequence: TGTGCCGTCCGGACAGGCAATCAGCCCCAGCATTTT.

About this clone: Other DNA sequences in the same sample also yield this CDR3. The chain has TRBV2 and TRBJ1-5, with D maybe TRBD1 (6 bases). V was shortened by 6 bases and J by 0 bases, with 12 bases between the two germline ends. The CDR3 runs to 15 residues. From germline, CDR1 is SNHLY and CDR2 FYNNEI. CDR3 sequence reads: CASSRTVNSNQPQHF. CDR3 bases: TGTGCCAGCAGCAGGACAGTAAATAGCAATCAGCCCCAGCATTTT. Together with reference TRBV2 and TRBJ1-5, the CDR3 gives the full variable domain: EPEVTQTPSHQVTQMGQEVILRCVPISNHLYFYWYRQILGQKVEFLVSFYNNEISEKSEIFDDQFSVERPDGSNFTLKIRSTKLEDSAMYFCASSRTVNSNQPQHFGDGTRLSIL.

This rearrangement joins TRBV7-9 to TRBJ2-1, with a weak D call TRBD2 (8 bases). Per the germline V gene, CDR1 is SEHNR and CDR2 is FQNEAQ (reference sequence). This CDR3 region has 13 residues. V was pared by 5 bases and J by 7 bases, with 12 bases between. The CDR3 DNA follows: TGTGCCAGCAGCCGGGAGGGGGCGAATGAGCAGTTCTTC. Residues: CASSREGANEQFF.

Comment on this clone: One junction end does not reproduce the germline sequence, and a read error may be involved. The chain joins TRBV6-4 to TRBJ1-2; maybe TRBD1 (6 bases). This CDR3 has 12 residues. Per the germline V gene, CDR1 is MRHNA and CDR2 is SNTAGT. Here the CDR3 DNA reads TGTGCCAGCAGTCAGGGGAACTATAGCTACACCTTC. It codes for CASSQGNYSYTF.

CDR3 sequence reads: CASSLVENQPQHF. The DNA of the CDR3 is TGTGCCAGCAGCTTAGTCGAGAATCAGCCCCAGCATTTT. The rearrangement joins TRBV11-2 to TRBJ1-5; D remains ambiguous. The V gene lost 1 base and the J gene lost 4 bases, with 5 bases spanning the gap. Looked up from germline, CDR1 is SGHAT and CDR2 is FQNNGV. The length of the CDR3 is 13 residues.

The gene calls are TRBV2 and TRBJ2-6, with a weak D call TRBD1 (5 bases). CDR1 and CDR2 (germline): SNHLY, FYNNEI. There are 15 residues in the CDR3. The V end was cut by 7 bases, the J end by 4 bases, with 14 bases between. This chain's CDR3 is CASNPQGSGANVLTF. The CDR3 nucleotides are TGTGCCAGCAACCCTCAGGGTTCCGGGGCCAACGTCCTGACTTTC.

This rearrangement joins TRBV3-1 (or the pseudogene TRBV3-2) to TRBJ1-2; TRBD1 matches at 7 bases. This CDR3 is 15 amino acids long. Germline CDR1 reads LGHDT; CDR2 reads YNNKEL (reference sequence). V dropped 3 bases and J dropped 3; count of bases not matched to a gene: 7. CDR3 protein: CASSHASQGDYGYTF. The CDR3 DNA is TGTGCCAGCAGCCATGCGTCCCAGGGGGACTATGGCTACACCTTC.

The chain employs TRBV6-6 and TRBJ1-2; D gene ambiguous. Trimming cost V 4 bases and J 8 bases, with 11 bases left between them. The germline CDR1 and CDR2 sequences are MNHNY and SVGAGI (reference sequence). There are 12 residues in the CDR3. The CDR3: CASSSPRVGYTF. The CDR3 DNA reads TGTGCCAGCAGTTCCCCTCGGGTCGGCTACACCTTC.

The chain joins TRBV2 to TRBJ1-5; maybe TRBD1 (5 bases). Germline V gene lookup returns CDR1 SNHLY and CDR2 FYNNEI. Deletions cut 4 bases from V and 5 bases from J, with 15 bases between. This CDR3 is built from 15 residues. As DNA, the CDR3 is TGTGCCAGCAGTGTGGGCAGAAGGGGCGATCAGCCCCAGCATTTT. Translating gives CASSVGRRGDQPQHF.

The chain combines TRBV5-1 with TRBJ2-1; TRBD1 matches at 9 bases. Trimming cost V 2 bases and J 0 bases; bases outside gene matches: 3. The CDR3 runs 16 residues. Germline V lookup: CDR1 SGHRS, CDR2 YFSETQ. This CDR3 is CASSFGQGNSYNEQFF. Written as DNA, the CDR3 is TGCGCCAGCAGCTTCGGACAGGGGAACTCCTACAATGAGCAGTTCTTC.

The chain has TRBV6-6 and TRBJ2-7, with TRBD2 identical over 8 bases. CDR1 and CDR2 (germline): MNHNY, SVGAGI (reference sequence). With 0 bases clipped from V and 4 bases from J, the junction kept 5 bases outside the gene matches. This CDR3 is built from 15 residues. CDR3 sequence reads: CASSYSGGGSYEQYF. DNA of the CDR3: TGTGCCAGCAGTTACTCGGGCGGGGGGTCTTACGAGCAGTACTTC.

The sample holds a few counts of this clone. Written as DNA, the CDR3 is TGTGCCAGCAGCTTATTCGGGGGAAGCACAGATACGCAGTATTTT. This sequence encodes CASSLFGGSTDTQYF. The chain uses TRBV7-9 and TRBJ2-3; D is perhaps TRBD2 (6 bases). The V gene's germline CDR1 is SEHNR and CDR2 FQNEAQ (reference sequence). V was cut by 2 bases and J by 0 bases, with 9 bases left in between. The CDR3 runs 15 residues.

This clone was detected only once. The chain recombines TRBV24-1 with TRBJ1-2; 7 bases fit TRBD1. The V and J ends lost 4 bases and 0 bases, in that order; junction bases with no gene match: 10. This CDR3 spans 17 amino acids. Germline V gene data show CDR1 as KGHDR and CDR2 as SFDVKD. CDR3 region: CATSEPTGASSNYGYTF. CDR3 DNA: TGTGCCACCAGTGAGCCCACAGGGGCGTCGTCTAACTATGGCTACACCTTC.

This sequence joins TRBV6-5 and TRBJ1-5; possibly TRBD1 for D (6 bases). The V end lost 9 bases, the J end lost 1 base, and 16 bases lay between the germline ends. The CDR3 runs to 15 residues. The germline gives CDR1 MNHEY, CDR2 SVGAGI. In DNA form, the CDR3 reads TGTGCCAGTACTAACCCCCAGGGGAGCAATCAGCCCCAGCATTTT. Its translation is CASTNPQGSNQPQHF.

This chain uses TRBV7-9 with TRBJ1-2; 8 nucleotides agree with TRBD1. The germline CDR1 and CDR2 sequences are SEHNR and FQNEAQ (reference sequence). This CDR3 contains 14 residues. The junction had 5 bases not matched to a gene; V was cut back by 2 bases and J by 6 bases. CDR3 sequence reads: CASSLYQGANGYTF. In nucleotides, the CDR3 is TGTGCCAGCAGCTTATACCAGGGGGCGAATGGCTACACCTTC.

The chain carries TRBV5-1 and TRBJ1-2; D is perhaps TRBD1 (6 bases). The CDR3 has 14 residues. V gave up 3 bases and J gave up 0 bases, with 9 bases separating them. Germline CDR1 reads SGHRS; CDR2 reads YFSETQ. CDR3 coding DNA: TGCGCCAGCAGCTCAGGACAGACTAACTATGGCTACACCTTC. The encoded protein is CASSSGQTNYGYTF.

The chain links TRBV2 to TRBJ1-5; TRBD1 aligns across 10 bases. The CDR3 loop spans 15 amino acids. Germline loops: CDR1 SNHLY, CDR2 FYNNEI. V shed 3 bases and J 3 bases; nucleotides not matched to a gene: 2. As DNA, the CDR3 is TGTGCCAGCAGTGATGACAGGGGGCTCAATCAGCCCCAGCATTTT. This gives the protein CASSDDRGLNQPQHF.

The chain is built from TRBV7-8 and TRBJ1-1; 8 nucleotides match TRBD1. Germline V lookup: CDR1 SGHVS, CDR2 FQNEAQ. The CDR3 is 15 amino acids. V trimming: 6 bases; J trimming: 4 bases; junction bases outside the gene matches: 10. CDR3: CASRKRGQVSTEAFF. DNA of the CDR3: TGTGCCAGCAGGAAGAGGGGACAGGTATCCACTGAAGCTTTCTTT.

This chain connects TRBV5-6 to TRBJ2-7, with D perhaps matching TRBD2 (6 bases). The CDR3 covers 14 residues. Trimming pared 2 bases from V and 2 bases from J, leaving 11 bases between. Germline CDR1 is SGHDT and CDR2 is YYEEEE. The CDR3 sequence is CASSFTGLTYEQYF. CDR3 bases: TGTGCCAGCAGCTTTACGGGACTTACCTACGAGCAGTACTTC.

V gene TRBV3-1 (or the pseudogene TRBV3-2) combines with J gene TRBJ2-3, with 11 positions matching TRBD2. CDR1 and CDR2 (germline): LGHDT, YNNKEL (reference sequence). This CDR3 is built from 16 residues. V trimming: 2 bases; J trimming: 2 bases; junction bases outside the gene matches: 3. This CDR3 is CASSQRLAGTTDTQYF. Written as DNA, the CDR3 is TGTGCCAGCAGCCAAAGACTAGCGGGGACCACAGATACGCAGTATTTT.